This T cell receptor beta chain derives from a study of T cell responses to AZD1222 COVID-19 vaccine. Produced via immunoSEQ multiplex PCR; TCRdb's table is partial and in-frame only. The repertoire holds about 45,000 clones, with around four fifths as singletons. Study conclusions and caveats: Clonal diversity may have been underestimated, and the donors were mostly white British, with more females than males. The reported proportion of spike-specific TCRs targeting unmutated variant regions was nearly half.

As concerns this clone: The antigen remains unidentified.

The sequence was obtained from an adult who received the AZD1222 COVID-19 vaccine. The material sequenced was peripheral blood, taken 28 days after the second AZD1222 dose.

This CDR3 is CASSPTTGETQPQHF. DNA of the CDR3: TGTGCCAGCTCACCGACGACAGGGGAAACTCAGCCCCAGCATTTT. V is TRBV18 and J is TRBJ1-5, with 8 bases aligning to TRBD1. Germline trimming cut 3 bases from V and 6 bases from J; bases unmatched to any gene: 7. The V gene's germline CDR1 is KGHSH and CDR2 LQKENI. The CDR3 runs to 15 residues. Full variable domain (missing parts from reference TRBV18 and TRBJ1-5): NAGVMQNPRHLVRRRGQEARLRCSPMKGHSHVYWYRQLPEEGLKFMVYLQKENIIDESGMPKERFSAEFPKEGPSILRIQQVVRGDSAAYFCASSPTTGETQPQHFGDGTRLSIL.